A selection of T cell receptor beta chains follows, all from one sample in a study of OX40 agonist ivuxolimab in advanced cancers. Here immunoSEQ multiplex PCR was the method, and the copy in TCRdb shows in-frame clones only, minus some. The sample lists about 54,000 clones; 80% to 90% were seen once. Sequencing was performed on CD4+ or CD8+ T cells sorted from blood, taken in a trial of the OX40 agonist ivuxolimab. All receptors derive from an adult with an advanced solid tumor such as melanoma, head and neck, liver or kidney cancer. CDR3s include the opening cysteine and the closing phenylalanine or tryptophan. The order of the fields is D gene, clone size, J gene, V gene, CDR3 protein, CDR3 DNA. D genes are given only for firm matches. Only some rows state a clone size, as once, few, many or a class for expanded clones.

>.|.|TRBJ2-7|TRBV10-2
CASRSGLDYEQYF
TGCGCCAGCAGATCGGGGTTGGACTACGAGCAGTACTTC
>.|.|TRBJ1-4|TRBV10-3
CAISELAGEEKLFF
TGTGCCATCAGTGAGTTGGCAGGGGAGGAAAAACTGTTTTTT
>.|.|TRBJ2-7|TRBV6-5
CASSQTSEQYF
TGTGCCAGCAGTCAGACTAGCGAGCAGTACTTC
>TRBD1|once|TRBJ1-5|TRBV19
CASKGLSTGLGQPQHF
TGTGCCAGTAAGGGACTATCGACAGGGTTAGGCCAGCCCCAGCATTTT
>TRBD1|.|TRBJ2-5|TRBV2
CASNTIQGTETQYF
TGTGCCAGCAACACCATACAGGGGACGGAGACCCAGTACTTC
>TRBD1|.|TRBJ2-5|TRBV27
CASSPSRTGGRETQYF
TGTGCCAGCAGCCCTAGTCGTACAGGGGGAAGGGAGACCCAGTACTTC
>.|.|TRBJ1-1|TRBV11-1
CASSLFQNTEAFF
TGTGCCAGCAGCTTATTCCAGAACACTGAAGCTTTCTTT
>TRBD1|.|TRBJ2-5|TRBV6-5
CASSYATGWGETQYF
TGTGCCAGCAGTTATGCGACAGGGTGGGGGGAGACCCAGTACTTC
>.|.|TRBJ1-2|TRBV7-2
CASSLEPAYGYTF
TGTGCCAGCAGCTTAGAACCGGCTTATGGCTACACCTTC
>.|.|TRBJ1-1|TRBV28
CATGVGGNTEAFF
TGTGCCACAGGGGTTGGAGGAAACACTGAAGCTTTCTTT
>TRBD1|.|TRBJ2-1|TRBV5-1
CASRRDSSYNEQFF
TGCGCCAGCCGACGGGACAGCTCCTACAATGAGCAGTTCTTC
>TRBD1|.|TRBJ1-5|TRBV5-5
CASSSGTGRGVSNQPQHF
TGTGCCAGCAGCTCCGGGACAGGGAGAGGAGTAAGCAATCAGCCCCAGCATTTT
>.|.|TRBJ2-2|TRBV19
CASSPTRTGELFF
TGTGCCAGTAGCCCTACCAGGACAGGGGAGCTGTTTTTT
>TRBD2|.|TRBJ2-1|TRBV14
CASSQDPVTSGRVTYNEQFF
TGTGCCAGCAGCCAAGATCCTGTGACTAGCGGGAGGGTCACTTACAATGAGCAGTTCTTC
>.|.|TRBJ1-2|TRBV9
CASSVVGDGYTF
TGTGCCAGCAGCGTAGTAGGGGATGGCTACACCTTC
>.|.|TRBJ1-1|TRBV10-3
CAISERPLQDSWNTEAFF
TGTGCCATCAGTGAGCGACCACTACAGGACAGCTGGAACACTGAAGCTTTCTTT
>.|few|TRBJ1-5|TRBV30
CAWTPGSGNQPQHF
TGTGCCTGGACTCCAGGGAGTGGCAATCAGCCCCAGCATTTT
>.|.|TRBJ2-3|TRBV2
CASSALLGGLADTQYF
TGTGCCAGCAGTGCGTTACTAGGGGGGTTAGCAGATACGCAGTATTTT